These 17 T cell receptor beta chains were all obtained from the same sample, sequenced in a study of blood T cell repertoires in COVID-19. Sequencing was performed with immunoSEQ multiplex PCR; in TCRdb, only in-frame clones are kept and a portion is missing. The sample consists of tens of thousands of clones, roughly 85% of them appearing once. Sequencing used peripheral blood. The receptors stem from an elderly man with acute or convalescent COVID-19.

The chain recombines TRBV7-9 with TRBJ2-3; 9 nucleotides match TRBD1. Germline CDR1 SEHNR, CDR2 FQNEAQ (reference sequence). V shed 4 bases and J 0 bases; nucleotides not matched to a gene: 5. The length of the CDR3 is 16 residues. The CDR3 sequence is CASSSQGAPSTDTQYF. In DNA form, the CDR3 reads TGTGCCAGCAGCTCACAGGGGGCCCCTAGCACAGATACGCAGTATTTT.

The chain has TRBV10-3 and TRBJ2-7; 9 bases agree with TRBD1. This CDR3 is built from 17 residues. Trimming removed 4 bases from V and 6 bases from J; junction bases left unmatched: 16. CDR1 and CDR2 from the germline V gene are ENHRY and SYGVKD. The CDR3 DNA reads TGTGCCATCAGTGGATCCCCCGGGACAGGGAAAGGAGTCGAGCAGTACTTC. Protein product: CAISGSPGTGKGVEQYF.

The chain links TRBV3-1 (or the pseudogene TRBV3-2) to TRBJ1-1, with D uncertain. This CDR3 contains 11 residues. V shed 4 bases and J shed 2 bases, with 2 bases lying between them. From germline, CDR1 is LGHDT and CDR2 YNNKEL (reference sequence). The CDR3 reads CASSLNTEAFF. CDR3 in DNA: TGTGCCAGCAGCCTAAACACTGAAGCTTTCTTT.

This clone came up once. This same CDR3 is encoded by further DNA sequences in the sample. The rearrangement joins TRBV7-2 to TRBJ2-1; TRBD2 matches 9 bases. The V gene end was trimmed by 1 base and the J gene end by 5 bases; junction bases not matched to a gene: 3. Germline CDR1 reads SGHTA; CDR2 reads FQGNSA. The length of the CDR3 is 15 residues. This CDR3 reads CASSLDSGGNNEQFF. CDR3 in DNA: TGTGCCAGCAGCTTAGATAGCGGGGGTAACAATGAGCAGTTCTTC.

The chain couples TRBV29-1 to TRBJ1-1; 11 bases align to TRBD1. Germline CDR1 and CDR2: SQVTM and ANQGSEA. The CDR3 sequence is 14 residues long. Trimming took 7 bases from V and 10 from J; bases not matched to a gene: 14. The CDR3 nucleotides read TGCAGCGCCTCACAGGGACAGGGGGTCCGGGTAGCTTTCTTT. This sequence encodes CSASQGQGVRVAFF.

A single count supports this clone. V gene TRBV27 combines with J gene TRBJ1-1; 7 bases are a match to TRBD1. The CDR3 is 14 amino acids. Germline assignment: CDR1 MNHEY and CDR2 SMNVEV (reference sequence). After removal of 3 bases from V and 3 bases from J, the junction contained 4 bases not matched to a gene. The CDR3 loop is CASSLGQTYTEAFF. CDR3 bases: TGTGCCAGCAGTTTGGGACAGACTTACACTGAAGCTTTCTTT.

The table lists this clone with a few counts. The rearrangement uses TRBV9 and TRBJ2-2, with D perhaps matching TRBD2 (6 bases). Germline V lookup: CDR1 SGDLS, CDR2 YYNGEE. The CDR3 has 15 amino acids. Between the trimmed V and J ends, which lost 3 bases and 7 bases, there was a span of 16 bases. The CDR3 spells CASSAGLRGFGELFF. The CDR3 bases are TGTGCCAGCAGCGCGGGCTTGCGGGGCTTCGGGGAGCTGTTTTTT.

The chain has TRBV19 and TRBJ2-2; a weak D match, TRBD1 (6 bases). There are 16 residues in the CDR3. The V gene's germline CDR1 is LNHDA and CDR2 SQIVND (reference sequence). Trimming took off 6 bases at V and 0 bases at J, with 14 bases between the two ends. The CDR3 loop reads CASSILGASNTGELFF. The DNA for the CDR3 is TGTGCCAGTAGCATACTGGGGGCCTCGAACACCGGGGAGCTGTTTTTT.

This rearrangement joins TRBV27 to TRBJ1-1; no definite D call. The germline V gene has CDR1 MNHEY and CDR2 SMNVEV (reference sequence). With 6 bases removed from V and 3 bases from J, the gap between germline ends came to 11 bases. The CDR3 has 13 residues. The CDR3 protein is CASSPRRDTEAFF. DNA of the CDR3: TGTGCCAGCAGCCCAAGACGGGACACTGAAGCTTTCTTT.

The chain employs TRBV14 and TRBJ1-3; a weak D match, TRBD1 (5 bases). Germline CDR1 is SGHDN and CDR2 is FVKESK. There are 15 residues in the CDR3. V lost 7 bases and J 0 bases, leaving 13 bases between the germline ends. CDR3 amino acids: CASIRDSSSGNTIYF. For the CDR3, the DNA is TGTGCCAGCATCCGGGACTCGAGCTCTGGAAACACCATATATTTT.

V usage is TRBV9 and J usage is TRBJ2-1, with D unclear. This CDR3 region has 14 residues. Between the trimmed V and J ends, which lost 3 bases and 8 bases, there was a span of 15 bases. Looked up from germline, CDR1 is SGDLS and CDR2 is YYNGEE. DNA of the CDR3: TGTGCCAGCAGCGCCGAACCTGATCGGGATGAGCAGTTCTTC. Translated, it gives CASSAEPDRDEQFF.

The chain couples TRBV7-9 to TRBJ1-5; weak D call: TRBD1 (5 bases). The V and J ends lost 2 bases and 6 bases respectively, with 11 bases between them. Germline V gene lookup returns CDR1 SEHNR and CDR2 FQNEAQ (reference sequence). CDR3 size: 14 residues. CDR3 region: CASSLTGVGQPQHF. In DNA, the CDR3 is TGTGCCAGCAGCTTAACGGGGGTGGGTCAGCCCCAGCATTTT.

J is TRBJ2-3 and V is TRBV4-1; 8 nucleotides agree with TRBD2. The germline gives CDR1 MGHRA, CDR2 YSYEKL. The V and J ends lost 11 bases and 2 bases, in that order; junction bases with no gene match: 12. The CDR3 runs 15 residues. The CDR3, as DNA: TGCGCCTCGGGGGGGGGAACTAGTCTCACAGATACGCAGTATTTT. It yields the protein CASGGGTSLTDTQYF.

The genes are TRBV5-6 and TRBJ2-7, with D possibly matching TRBD1 (6 bases). V was cut by 4 bases and J by 2 bases, with 19 bases left in between. CDR3 size: 16 residues. Germline CDR1 reads SGHDT; CDR2 reads YYEEEE. CDR3 loop: CASSPTLTGKAYEQYF. In DNA, the CDR3 is TGTGCCAGCAGCCCTACTCTCACAGGGAAAGCCTACGAGCAGTACTTC. Variable domain in full (rest from reference TRBV5-6 and TRBJ2-7): DAGVTQSPTHLIKTRGQQVTLRCSPKSGHDTVSWYQQALGQGPQFIFQYYEEEERQRGNFPDRFSGHQFPNYSSELNVNALLLGDSALYLCASSPTLTGKAYEQYFGPGTRLTVT.

The CDR3 sequence: CASSKRVYTSRGHHYQPQHF. The CDR3 nucleotides read TGTGCCAGCAGCAAAAGGGTTTACACCTCCCGGGGACATCATTATCAGCCCCAGCATTTT. The chain recombines TRBV21-1 with TRBJ1-5; no DNA check was done on the table's D call, TRBD1. TRBV21-1 is flagged as a pseudogene. The CDR3 totals 20 residues.

This sequence joins TRBV7-2 and TRBJ2-3, with 7 bases matching TRBD2. This CDR3 spans 15 amino acids. The germline V gene has CDR1 SGHTA and CDR2 FQGNSA. The V segment lost 5 bases and the J segment 0 bases; nucleotides outside the gene matches: 5. The CDR3 region is CASSQLRGSTDTQYF. In DNA form, the CDR3 reads TGTGCCAGCAGCCAGTTGCGGGGGAGCACAGATACGCAGTATTTT.

The chain employs TRBV30 and TRBJ2-2; 9 bases are a match to TRBD1. The CDR3 loop spans 14 amino acids. The germline V gene has CDR1 GTSNPN and CDR2 SVGIG (reference sequence). V lost 7 bases and J lost 8; bases outside the gene matches: 11. CDR3 coding DNA: TGTGCCTTTCCCCGGACAGGGGCCCTTGGGGAGCTGTTTTTT. Translated, it gives CAFPRTGALGELFF.